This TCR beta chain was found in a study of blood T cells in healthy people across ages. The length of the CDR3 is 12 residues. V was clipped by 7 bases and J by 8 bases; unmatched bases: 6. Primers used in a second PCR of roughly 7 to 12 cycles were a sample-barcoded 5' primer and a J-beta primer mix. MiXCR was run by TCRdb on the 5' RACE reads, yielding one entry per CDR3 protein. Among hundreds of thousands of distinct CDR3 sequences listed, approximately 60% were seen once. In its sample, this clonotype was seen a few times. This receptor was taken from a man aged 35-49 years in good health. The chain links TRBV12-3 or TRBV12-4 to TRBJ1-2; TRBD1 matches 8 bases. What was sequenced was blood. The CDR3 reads CASTATGEGYTF. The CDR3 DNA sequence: TGTGCCAGCACCGCGACAGGGGAAGGCTACACCTTC.